What follows are 31 T cell receptor beta chains derived from one specimen sequenced in a study of spatial heterogeneity in lung cancer. TCRdb re-derived calls from the 5' RACE reads in MiXCR, one entry per CDR3 protein. The table includes about 92,000 distinct CDR3 sequences, 12% detected once. Time point in this sample: sample taken at primary tumor resection. Tumor, nontumor lung or frozen PBMC supplied whole RNA that was sequenced unsorted. The sequences come from PBMCs, collected at surgery. The receptors here all came from a male donor with early-stage non-small cell lung cancer.

This clonotype was detected a few times. The chain couples TRBV20-1 to TRBJ2-1; D remains unclear. The ends were cut back, 7 bases at V and 3 bases at J, with 10 bases in the middle. This CDR3 has 12 residues. The germline V gene has CDR1 DFQATT and CDR2 SNEGSKA (reference sequence). The CDR3 region has the DNA TGCAGTGTCAGGTCCGACTACAATGAGCAGTTCTTC. This translates into CSVRSDYNEQFF.

The rearrangement links TRBV20-1 to TRBJ2-1; D possibly corresponds to TRBD2 (5 bases). Germline V gene data show CDR1 as DFQATT and CDR2 as SNEGSKA (reference sequence). This CDR3 comprises 16 residues. Trimming cost V 0 bases and J 4 bases, with 16 bases left between them. The DNA for the CDR3 is TGCAGTGCTAGAGATTTAAGCGGCGGAGTATACAATGAGCAGTTCTTC. Encoded protein: CSARDLSGGVYNEQFF.

A note on this clonotype: Given a much more abundant clone one base away, this may be a read error. The V call is TRBV6-2 or TRBV6-3, the J call TRBJ2-1, with D perhaps TRBD2 (5 bases). Germline V lookup: CDR1 MNHEY, CDR2 SVGEGT. CDR3 size: 17 residues. Trimming removed 5 bases at V and 7 bases at J, with 24 bases between. CDR3 in amino acids: CASSHPRRGPTRNEQFF. The CDR3 region has the DNA TGTGCCAGCAGTCACCCGAGACGGGGTCCGACAAGAAATGAGCAGTTCTTC.

CDR3 in amino acids: CASSSPYGHGTNQPQHF. CDR3 DNA: TGTGCCAGCAGTTCCCCCTACGGACACGGAACTAATCAGCCCCAGCATTTT. The chain is built from TRBV12-3 or TRBV12-4 and TRBJ1-5, with D maybe TRBD1 (5 bases). V was cut by 4 bases and J by 4 bases, with 20 bases left in between. This CDR3 has 17 residues.

This sequence joins TRBV11-2 and TRBJ2-5; TRBD2 might be the D (5 bases). V was pared by 7 bases and J by 5 bases, with 20 bases between. Germline CDR1 and CDR2: SGHAT and FQNNGV. There are 15 residues in the CDR3. The CDR3 loop reads CASTTQPSTWETQYF. As DNA, the CDR3 is TGTGCCAGCACCACACAGCCTAGCACCTGGGAGACCCAGTACTTC.

This clonotype occurred many times. This chain uses TRBV7-9 with TRBJ2-1; D perhaps matches TRBD1 (6 bases). This CDR3 has 14 residues. Germline V gives CDR1 SEHNR, CDR2 FQNEAQ (reference sequence). Trimming pared 7 bases from V and 9 bases from J, leaving 19 bases between. This chain's CDR3 is CASTGQGLISEQFF. The DNA of the CDR3 is TGTGCCAGCACCGGCCAGGGGCTGATTAGTGAGCAGTTCTTC.

The J gene is TRBJ2-5, the V gene TRBV18; D call uncertain. Germline assignment: CDR1 KGHSH and CDR2 LQKENI. The ends were cut back, 3 bases at V and 2 bases at J, with 10 bases in the middle. This CDR3 contains 14 residues. CDR3 coding DNA: TGTGCCAGCTCACCTTCCTCTCAGCAAGAGACCCAGTACTTC. Translated: CASSPSSQQETQYF.

This clonotype has only a few counts. The chain is built from TRBV20-1 and TRBJ1-5; no firm D call. This CDR3 contains 16 residues. Deletions cut 0 bases from V and 3 bases from J, with 15 bases between. Germline assignment: CDR1 DFQATT and CDR2 SNEGSKA (reference sequence). As DNA, the CDR3 is TGCAGTGCTAGAGATAGACGAAACGGATTCAATCAGCCCCAGCATTTT. It codes for CSARDRRNGFNQPQHF.

This clonotype was found many times. The V call is TRBV12-3 or TRBV12-4, the J call TRBJ2-3; the D is unclear. The V gene lost 3 bases and the J gene lost 0 bases, with 10 bases spanning the gap. The CDR3 sequence is 15 residues long. This chain's CDR3 is CASSFIGWSTDTQYF. CDR3 DNA: TGTGCCAGCAGTTTTATCGGGTGGAGCACAGATACGCAGTATTTT.

This clonotype was counted ten times or more. The CDR3 protein is CASGRRGSDNSPLHF. The DNA of the CDR3 is TGTGCCAGCGGTCGAAGGGGCAGCGATAATTCACCCCTCCACTTT. The V call is TRBV2, the J call TRBJ1-6, with D possibly being TRBD1 (5 bases). The CDR3 is 15 amino acids. Germline CDR1 is SNHLY and CDR2 is FYNNEI. V lost 8 bases and J lost 5, with 16 bases in between.

This clonotype was counted many times. The V gene is TRBV6-5, the J gene TRBJ2-2; D is unclear. In germline, CDR1 is MNHEY, CDR2 SVGAGI. Trimming removed 2 bases from V and 6 bases from J, with 10 bases in between. CDR3 length equals 14 residues. CDR3 sequence: CASSYTTGAGELFF. CDR3 DNA: TGTGCCAGCAGTTACACGACTGGGGCCGGGGAGCTGTTTTTT.

This clonotype was counted ten times or more. The CDR3, as DNA: TGTGCCAGCAGGTCCCTGGGGACAGGTCGTGAGTACATTCAGTACTTC. Translation gives CASRSLGTGREYIQYF. This chain uses TRBV6-1 with TRBJ2-4; TRBD1 agrees at 8 bases. The CDR3 consists of 16 residues. V trimming: 6 bases; J trimming: 8 bases; junction bases outside the gene matches: 15. CDR1 is MNHNS and CDR2 is SASEGT in the germline V gene.

A few counts support this clonotype. The chain combines TRBV20-1 with TRBJ2-3, with 7 bases aligning to TRBD2. CDR3 length equals 14 residues. CDR1 and CDR2 (germline): DFQATT, SNEGSKA (reference sequence). Trimming took 2 bases from V and 2 from J; bases not matched to a gene: 4. This CDR3 reads CSARSGALTDTQYF. The CDR3 DNA follows: TGCAGTGCTAGAAGCGGGGCTCTCACAGATACGCAGTATTTT.

Many counts were recorded for this clonotype. V is TRBV4-3 and J is TRBJ2-7, with D possibly being TRBD2 (5 bases). Trimming cost V 1 base and J 0 bases, with 7 bases left between them. CDR1 and CDR2 (germline): LGHNA, YSLEER. The CDR3 has 14 amino acids. CDR3 DNA sequence: TGCGCCAGCAGCCAAGTAGCGACCTCCTACGAGCAGTACTTC. Amino acids: CASSQVATSYEQYF.

The chain couples TRBV19 to TRBJ2-1; 10 bases map to TRBD2. The CDR3 covers 15 residues. CDR1 LNHDA and CDR2 SQIVND come from the germline V gene (reference sequence). The J segment lost 3 bases and the V segment lost 4 bases, leaving 3 bases of the junction unmatched. The CDR3 nucleotides read TGTGCCAGTAGTAAGCGGGGGGGCCTCTACAATGAGCAGTTCTTC. It translates to CASSKRGGLYNEQFF.

This clonotype was observed a few times. The chain has TRBV7-6 and TRBJ1-2; D is uncertain. The germline gives CDR1 SGHVS, CDR2 FNYEAQ. The CDR3 spans 16 residues. V lost 1 base to trimming and J lost 0 bases, with 12 bases between them. CDR3 protein: CASSLVPGRANYGYTF. The DNA of the CDR3 is TGTGCCAGCAGCTTAGTCCCAGGAAGAGCTAACTATGGCTACACCTTC.

V usage is TRBV11-2 and J usage is TRBJ2-3; the D call may be TRBD1 or TRBD2 (6 bases each). Looked up from germline, CDR1 is SGHAT and CDR2 is FQNNGV. This CDR3 is 16 amino acids long. V was shortened by 0 bases and J by 4 bases, with 14 bases between the two germline ends. CDR3 protein: CASSLEGGSFPDTQYF. The CDR3 region has the DNA TGTGCCAGCAGCTTAGAGGGGGGCAGCTTCCCAGATACGCAGTATTTT.

A few counts support this clonotype. The rearrangement joins TRBV9 to TRBJ2-3; TRBD2 agrees at 9 bases. CDR1 and CDR2 (germline): SGDLS, YYNGEE. The CDR3 length is 17 residues. Losses at the gene ends were 0 bases for V and 3 bases for J; bases not matched to a gene: 8. The CDR3 DNA follows: TGTGCCAGCAGCGTAGGTGTTAGCGGGAGCGGGACAGATACGCAGTATTTT. It is translated as CASSVGVSGSGTDTQYF.

The J gene is TRBJ2-7, the V gene TRBV7-2, with D maybe TRBD2 (6 bases). V lost 1 base and J lost 0, with 10 bases in between. The CDR3 contains 15 residues. The germline V gene encodes CDR1 SGHTA and CDR2 FQGNSA. CDR3 bases: TGTGCCAGCAGCTTAGAGGCGGGGAGCTCCTACGAGCAGTACTTC. Amino acid sequence: CASSLEAGSSYEQYF.

This clonotype was counted a few times. The V gene is TRBV12-3 or TRBV12-4, the J gene TRBJ1-5; the D gene is possibly TRBD1 (6 bases). The ends were cut back, 6 bases at V and 9 bases at J, with 18 bases in the middle. The CDR3 has 14 residues. The CDR3 DNA sequence: TGTGCCAGCAGGAACACAGGGCTGACGTCGCCCCAGCATTTT. It translates to CASRNTGLTSPQHF.

This rearrangement joins TRBV2 to TRBJ2-2, with no clear D. The CDR3 contains 14 residues. Germline CDR1 SNHLY, CDR2 FYNNEI. The germline V and J ends were trimmed by 7 bases and 0 bases, with 9 bases remaining between them. CDR3 amino acids: CASKSSANTGELFF. CDR3 DNA: TGTGCCAGCAAATCGTCGGCGAACACCGGGGAGCTGTTTTTT.

This clonotype was seen repeatedly, ten times or more. This chain connects TRBV4-3 to TRBJ2-3; 11 bases are shared with TRBD2. CDR3 length: 17 amino acids. J gave up 0 bases and V 3 bases, and 5 bases lay outside the gene matches. Germline assignment: CDR1 LGHNA and CDR2 YSLEER. The CDR3 nucleotides read TGCGCCAGCAGCCACGTGACTAGCGGGGCCAGCACAGATACGCAGTATTTT. It is translated as CASSHVTSGASTDTQYF.

This clonotype has ten or more counts. This chain uses TRBV20-1 with TRBJ2-1, with D unresolved. This CDR3 spans 16 amino acids. The germline V gene has CDR1 DFQATT and CDR2 SNEGSKA (reference sequence). V lost 3 bases and J lost 8, with 23 bases in between. CDR3 DNA sequence: TGCAGTGCTAGTCGGGCAGTGTCCTACCTCGGGCATGAGCAGTTCTTC. This gives the protein CSASRAVSYLGHEQFF.

This clonotype was seen ten or more times. V is TRBV20-1 and J is TRBJ2-1, with a tentative D call TRBD2 (5 bases). V was cut by 5 bases and J by 4 bases, with 9 bases left in between. The V gene's germline CDR1 is DFQATT and CDR2 SNEGSKA (reference sequence). The CDR3 runs to 12 residues. Written as DNA, the CDR3 is TGCAGTGCTGTCCGGGGATACAATGAGCAGTTCTTC. This encodes CSAVRGYNEQFF.

This clonotype showed up many times. The gene calls are TRBV6-5 and TRBJ1-3; D remains unclear. CDR1 MNHEY and CDR2 SVGAGI come from the germline V gene. Between the trimmed V and J ends, which lost 6 bases and 0 bases, there was a span of 12 bases. This CDR3 spans 15 amino acids. This chain's CDR3 is CASRPGLASGNTIYF. The CDR3 nucleotides read TGTGCCAGCAGGCCTGGGCTAGCCTCTGGAAACACCATATATTTT.

The chain joins TRBV7-2 to TRBJ2-2, with 8 nucleotides matching TRBD1. Germline assignment: CDR1 SGHTA and CDR2 FQGNSA. The CDR3 has 14 amino acids. J lost 4 bases, V lost 8 bases, and 6 bases had no gene match. The CDR3 sequence: CASGQGLSTGELFF. CDR3 DNA sequence: TGTGCCAGCGGACAGGGCCTTTCCACCGGGGAGCTGTTTTTT.

In its sample, this clonotype was seen a few times. CDR3 nucleotides: TGTGCCAGCTCATTTTCCGAGCAGAACACTGAAGCTTTCTTT. It translates to CASSFSEQNTEAFF. This rearrangement joins TRBV18 to TRBJ1-1; D is unresolved. CDR1 KGHSH and CDR2 LQKENI come from the germline V gene. This CDR3 is 14 amino acids long. V was trimmed by 5 bases and J by 1 base, leaving 11 bases between them.

V and J are TRBV2 and TRBJ2-3, with D maybe TRBD2 (5 bases). The V gene's germline CDR1 is SNHLY and CDR2 FYNNEI. This CDR3 has 14 amino acids. Trimming left V 11 bases short and J 1 base short, with 16 bases between. CDR3 sequence: CASLGLDGTDTQYF. Here the CDR3 DNA reads TGTGCCTCACTAGGATTAGATGGCACAGATACGCAGTATTTT.

J is TRBJ1-5 and V is TRBV28, with D perhaps TRBD1 (6 bases). In germline, CDR1 is MDHEN, CDR2 SYDVKM. The CDR3 covers 13 residues. Trimming stripped 6 bases from V and 5 bases from J, with 11 bases between. As DNA, the CDR3 is TGTGCCAGCAGCAGGGGTGAATATCAGCCCCAGCATTTT. Its protein product is CASSRGEYQPQHF.

The CDR3 protein is CAISDQTQGHAYEQYF. The CDR3 DNA follows: TGTGCCATCAGTGACCAAACCCAGGGTCACGCCTACGAGCAGTACTTC. The V and J genes are TRBV10-3 and TRBJ2-7; possible D gene TRBD1, 5 bases. Germline CDR1 ENHRY, CDR2 SYGVKD. V gave up 3 bases and J gave up 2 bases, with 17 bases separating them. The CDR3 length is 16 residues.

The genes are TRBV20-1 and TRBJ1-2, with a weak D call TRBD1 (5 bases). This CDR3 has 13 residues. Germline CDR1 is DFQATT and CDR2 is SNEGSKA (reference sequence). The V end was cut by 5 bases, the J end by 0 bases, with 10 bases between. CDR3 residues: CSASGTTNYGYTF. In nucleotides, the CDR3 is TGCAGTGCTTCCGGGACGACTAACTATGGCTACACCTTC.